A selection of T cell receptor beta chains follows, all from one sample in a study of T cell changes during pregnancy in multiple sclerosis. TCRdb's copy holds only in-frame clones and misses some; the assay was immunoSEQ multiplex PCR. The sample includes 35,000 to 55,000 clones, over 75% of them seen just once. Here the sequenced sample was CD4+ T cells from peripheral blood mononuclear cells, taken before pregnancy. The receptors derive from a female donor with multiple sclerosis, enrolled in a pregnancy study. Both conserved end residues are part of each CDR3. Fields, in order: D gene, V gene, J gene, clone size, CDR3 DNA, CDR3 protein. D genes are given only for firm matches. Clone sizes are given selectively: once, few, many, or a class where the clone is expanded.

TRBD1	TRBV5-1	TRBJ1-6	NA	TGCGCCAGCAGCCAGGGACAGGGGAATGGTAATTCACCCCTCCACTTT	CASSQGQGNGNSPLHF
NA	TRBV18	TRBJ2-2	NA	TGTGCCAGCTCACCTAGGACTACGAACACCGGGGAGCTGTTTTTT	CASSPRTTNTGELFF
TRBD2	TRBV19	TRBJ2-2	NA	TGTGCCAGTAGTAGACTAGCGGGAGGGGCTAACACCGGGGAGCTGTTTTTT	CASSRLAGGANTGELFF
NA	TRBV18	TRBJ1-1	NA	TGTGCCAGCTCACCTATCGTCGGTATGAACACTGAAGCTTTCTTT	CASSPIVGMNTEAFF
NA	TRBV28	TRBJ2-2	NA	TGTGCCAGCAGTTTATTCAGGGGCGGGGAGCTGTTTTTT	CASSLFRGGELFF
NA	TRBV6-4	TRBJ2-3	once	TGTGCCAGCAGTGTAGCTGGGGCCACAGATACGCAGTATTTT	CASSVAGATDTQYF
TRBD1	TRBV5-1	TRBJ1-1	NA	TGCGCCAGCAGCTTGGCCGGGACAGGGGGCGTAGGGACTGAAGCTTTCTTT	CASSLAGTGGVGTEAFF
TRBD2	TRBV27	TRBJ2-2	NA	TGTGCCAGCAGTTTAGGACTAGCGGGAGCAGGGGACACCGGGGAGCTGTTTTTT	CASSLGLAGAGDTGELFF
NA	TRBV11-2	TRBJ2-5	NA	TGTGCCAGCAGCTCTCACTCGACAGAGGCCCCGCGGACCCAGTACTTC	CASSSHSTEAPRTQYF
NA	TRBV18	TRBJ2-2	NA	TGTGCCAGCTCACCAAGCAGGGCGAACACCGGGGAGCTGTTTTTT	CASSPSRANTGELFF